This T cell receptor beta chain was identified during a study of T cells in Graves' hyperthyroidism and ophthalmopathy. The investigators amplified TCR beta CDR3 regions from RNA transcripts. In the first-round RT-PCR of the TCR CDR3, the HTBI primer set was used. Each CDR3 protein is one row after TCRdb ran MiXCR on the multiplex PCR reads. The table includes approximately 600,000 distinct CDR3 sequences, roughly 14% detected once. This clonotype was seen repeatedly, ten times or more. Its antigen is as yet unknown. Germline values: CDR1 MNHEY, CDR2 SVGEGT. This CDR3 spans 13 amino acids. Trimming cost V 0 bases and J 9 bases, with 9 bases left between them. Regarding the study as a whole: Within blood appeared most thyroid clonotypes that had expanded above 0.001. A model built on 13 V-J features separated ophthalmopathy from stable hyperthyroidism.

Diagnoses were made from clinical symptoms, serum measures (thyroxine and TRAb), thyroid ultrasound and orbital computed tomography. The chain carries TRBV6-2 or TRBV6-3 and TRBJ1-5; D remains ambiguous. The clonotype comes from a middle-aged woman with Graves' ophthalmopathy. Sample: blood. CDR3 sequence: CASSYSGIVPQHF. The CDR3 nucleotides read TGTGCCAGCAGTTACTCGGGAATAGTGCCCCAGCATTTT.